By share of the sample, the clone carrying this TCR beta chain is medium-sized. TCRdb recomputed calls from the reads with MiXCR, one row per CDR3 protein. Among thousands of distinct CDR3 sequences, around 9.1% were seen once, and the ten largest hold around 33%. Germline loops: CDR1 DFQATT, CDR2 SNEGSKA (reference sequence). The CDR3 contains 12 residues. Deletions cut 0 bases from V and 0 bases from J, with 3 bases between. V is TRBV20-1 and J is TRBJ2-7; D is uncertain. Sequenced material: CD4+ T cells from peripheral blood. The sequence was obtained from a human donor with rheumatoid arthritis. CDR3 DNA: TGCAGTGCTAGAGAGGCCTCCTACGAGCAGTACTTC. Protein product: CSAREASYEQYF.